A selection of T cell receptor beta chains follows, all from one sample in a study of T cell clusters in autoimmune cytopenias. Using the multiplex PCR reads, TCRdb records one entry per CDR3 protein without DNA. There are some 7,600 distinct CDR3 sequences in the sample, with 3.1% held by the top ten. The sequenced sample was peripheral blood. These receptors were taken from a human donor with an autoimmune cytopenia or autoimmune hepatitis (not recorded which). The CDR3 runs from the conserved cysteine through the conserved F or W. Clone size is stated in some rows and not others, as once, few, many or a class when expanded.

j_call clone_size v_call cdr3_aa
TRBJ1-2 - TRBV5-4 CASSREGSYGYTF
TRBJ1-1 medium-sized TRBV11-1 CASSPDPGATEAFF
TRBJ2-1 medium-sized TRBV30 CAWSGQGGSYNEQFF
TRBJ1-5 - TRBV12-3/TRBV12-4 CASSLGGLGNQPQHF
TRBJ2-1 medium-sized TRBV19 CASSAGTYSYNEQFF
TRBJ1-5 - TRBV6-6 CASSPGGGSGGQPQHF
TRBJ1-2 - TRBV20-1 CSARDLYTGGNTF
TRBJ2-3 - TRBV6-1 CASREAAGGTDTQYF
TRBJ2-3 medium-sized TRBV12-3/TRBV12-4 CASSLAGVTDTQYF
TRBJ2-1 - TRBV6-1 CASSKGLAGVPSYNEQFF
TRBJ2-1 - TRBV5-4 CASSLGEGGGPSNEQFF
TRBJ2-1 medium-sized TRBV6-2/TRBV6-3 CASSYTRMDEQFF
TRBJ2-3 - TRBV19 CASSPRGDLWDTQYF
TRBJ2-2 - TRBV30 CASSLAGDPNTGELFF
TRBJ1-2 - TRBV28 CASSLDRNYGYTF
TRBJ2-3 medium-sized TRBV6-5 CASSYYQGGPDTQYF
TRBJ2-1 medium-sized TRBV6-1 CASIGQSSYNEQFF
TRBJ2-1 medium-sized TRBV29-1 CSVVVAEGSYNEQFF
TRBJ2-5 - TRBV19 CASSTVAGGDDGETQYF
TRBJ2-5 - TRBV20-1 CSVPPGGGNYQETQYF
TRBJ1-2 medium-sized TRBV6-5 CASSDQGGNNYGYTF
TRBJ1-2 medium-sized TRBV6-1 CASTHLGVNYGYTF
TRBJ1-2 - TRBV15 CATSSRQGVVYGYTF
TRBJ1-2 medium-sized TRBV19 CASSPPDRVDGYTF
TRBJ2-5 - TRBV18 CASSPPGGGETQYF
TRBJ2-7 - TRBV6-1 CASSVSGTSYEQYF
TRBJ2-3 medium-sized TRBV6-6 CASMPLLAGGDTQYF
TRBJ2-7 - TRBV20-1 CSAIKGGTSYEQYF
TRBJ2-1 medium-sized TRBV6-4 CASSPDRGSYNEQFF
TRBJ2-7 large TRBV29-1 CSVETGTGGGEQYF
TRBJ2-1 medium-sized TRBV27 CASSTGLSYNEQFF
TRBJ2-5 - TRBV2 CASHRGMETQYF
TRBJ2-5 - TRBV19 CASSVPGPAGETQYF
TRBJ2-5 medium-sized TRBV6-5 CASRETGFSETQYF
TRBJ1-1 - TRBV19 CASNPGGLTEAFF
TRBJ1-6 - TRBV10-3 CAISGWNNSPLHF
TRBJ2-1 - TRBV19 CASSTIPLAYNEQFF
TRBJ1-1 medium-sized TRBV18 CASSRQMNTEAFF
TRBJ1-3 medium-sized TRBV29-1 CSGKGRVGNTIYF
TRBJ2-3 - TRBV24-1 CATEGQGTDTQYF
TRBJ2-3 - TRBV6-5 CASRVAGVRTDTQYF
TRBJ2-5 medium-sized TRBV6-5 CASSWDAETQYF
TRBJ1-1 - TRBV7-9 CASSLDIIQRAFF
TRBJ1-5 - TRBV30 CAWSPGQGYQPQHF
TRBJ1-4 medium-sized TRBV7-9 CASSLRDSDRKLFF